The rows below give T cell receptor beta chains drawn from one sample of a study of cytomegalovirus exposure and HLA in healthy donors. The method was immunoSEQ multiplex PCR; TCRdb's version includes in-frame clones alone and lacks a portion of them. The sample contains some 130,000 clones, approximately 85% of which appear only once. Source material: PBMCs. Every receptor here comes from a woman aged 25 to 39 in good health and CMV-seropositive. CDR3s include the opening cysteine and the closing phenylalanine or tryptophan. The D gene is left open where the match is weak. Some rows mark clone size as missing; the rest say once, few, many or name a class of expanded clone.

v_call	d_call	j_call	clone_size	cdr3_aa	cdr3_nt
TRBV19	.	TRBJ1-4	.	CASRAGNEKLFF	TGTGCCAGTAGAGCAGGAAATGAAAAACTGTTTTTT
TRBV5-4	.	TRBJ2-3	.	CASLSLERPTDTQYF	TGTGCCAGCCTCTCCCTGGAGCGGCCCACAGATACGCAGTATTTT
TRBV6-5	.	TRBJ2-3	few	CASRRGGTDTQYF	TGTGCCAGTCGGCGGGGAGGCACAGATACGCAGTATTTT
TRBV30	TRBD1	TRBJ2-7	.	CAWSGTGYPSYEQYF	TGTGCCTGGAGTGGGACAGGGTACCCCTCCTACGAGCAGTACTTC
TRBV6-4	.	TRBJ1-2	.	CASSEQPNYGYTF	TGTGCCAGCAGTGAACAACCTAACTATGGCTACACCTTC
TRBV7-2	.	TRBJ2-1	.	CASSSIANEQFF	TGTGCCAGCAGCTCCATAGCCAATGAGCAGTTCTTC
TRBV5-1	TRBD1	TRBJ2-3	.	CASTTGQGTDTQYF	TGCGCCAGCACCACCGGACAGGGCACAGATACGCAGTATTTT
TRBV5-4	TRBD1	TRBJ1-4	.	CASSLQGDKLFF	TGTGCCAGCAGTTTACAGGGGGACAAACTGTTTTTT
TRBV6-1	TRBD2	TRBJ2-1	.	CASRTSGGAKEFF	TGTGCCAGCAGGACTAGCGGGGGCGCGAAGGAGTTCTTC
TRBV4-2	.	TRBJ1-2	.	CASSQDPAGNYGYTF	TGTGCCAGCAGCCAAGATCCAGCAGGGAACTATGGCTACACCTTC
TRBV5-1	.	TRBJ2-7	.	CASSLGGSSYEQYF	TGCGCCAGCAGCTTGGGTGGGAGTTCCTACGAGCAGTACTTC
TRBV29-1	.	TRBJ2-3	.	CSVVAGSSTDTQYF	TGCAGCGTTGTGGCGGGGTCGAGCACAGATACGCAGTATTTT
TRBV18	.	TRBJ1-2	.	CASSPLRGGYTF	TGTGCCAGCTCACCCCTGAGAGGAGGCTACACCTTC
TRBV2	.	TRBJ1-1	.	CASRAQGLSTEAFF	TGTGCCAGCAGGGCGCAGGGTTTGTCCACTGAAGCTTTCTTT
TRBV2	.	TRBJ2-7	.	CASSRGNEQYF	TGTGCCAGCAGTAGGGGGAACGAGCAGTACTTC
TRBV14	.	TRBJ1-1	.	CASSLPGGGGNTEAFF	TGTGCCAGCAGCCTCCCGGGGGGTGGAGGGAACACTGAAGCTTTCTTT
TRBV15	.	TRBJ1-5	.	CATSRERGQPQHF	TGTGCCACCAGCAGAGAAAGGGGTCAGCCCCAGCATTTT
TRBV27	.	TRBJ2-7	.	CASSSPGRQNYEQYF	TGTGCCAGCAGTTCCCCCGGGCGACAGAACTACGAGCAGTACTTC
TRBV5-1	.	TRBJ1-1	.	CASSSTYKGAEAFF	TGCGCCAGCAGCTCCACCTATAAGGGGGCTGAAGCTTTCTTT
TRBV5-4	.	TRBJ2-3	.	CASSFREMVDTQYF	TGTGCCAGCAGCTTCCGGGAGATGGTAGATACGCAGTATTTT
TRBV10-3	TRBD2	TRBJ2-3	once	CAISGTSGGGDTQYF	TGTGCCATCAGTGGGACTAGCGGGGGTGGAGATACGCAGTATTTT
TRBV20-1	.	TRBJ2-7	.	CSAVTGYEQYF	TGCAGTGCAGTAACCGGCTACGAGCAGTACTTC
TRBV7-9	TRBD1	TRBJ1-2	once	CASSQGQGIDYGYTF	TGTGCCAGCAGCCAGGGACAGGGTATAGACTATGGCTACACCTTC
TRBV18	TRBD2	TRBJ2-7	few	CASSPPQREKVSYEQYF	TGTGCCAGCTCACCACCACAGCGGGAGAAGGTCTCCTACGAGCAGTACTTC
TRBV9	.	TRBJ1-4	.	CASSVVGGNEKLFF	TGTGCCAGCAGCGTAGTAGGGGGTAATGAAAAACTGTTTTTT
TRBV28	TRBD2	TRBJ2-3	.	CASSPLAGTDTQYF	TGTGCCAGCAGTCCATTAGCGGGGACGGATACGCAGTATTTT
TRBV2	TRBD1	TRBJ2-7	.	CASSSDRASYEQYF	TGTGCCAGCAGTTCCGACAGGGCCTCCTACGAGCAGTACTTC
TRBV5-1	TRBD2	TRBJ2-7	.	CASKRGGNYEQYF	TGCGCCAGCAAGCGGGGCGGGAACTACGAGCAGTACTTC
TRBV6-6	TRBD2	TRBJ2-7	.	CASSYPQRGTYEQYF	TGTGCCAGCAGTTACCCCCAGCGGGGGACCTACGAGCAGTACTTC
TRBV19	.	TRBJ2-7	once	CASSIGPLGAYEQYF	TGTGCCAGTAGTATAGGACCCCTAGGCGCCTACGAGCAGTACTTC
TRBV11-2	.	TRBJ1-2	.	CASSPQGNYGYTF	TGTGCCAGCAGCCCTCAGGGGAACTATGGCTACACCTTC
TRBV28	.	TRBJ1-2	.	CASRVGRGAGGYTF	TGTGCCAGCAGGGTCGGGAGGGGGGCAGGCGGCTACACCTTC
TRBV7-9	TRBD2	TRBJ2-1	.	CASSPWTSGHNEQFF	TGTGCCAGCAGCCCCTGGACTAGCGGACACAATGAGCAGTTCTTC
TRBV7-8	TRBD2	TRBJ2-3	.	CASSLGGGGASTDTQYF	TGTGCCAGCAGCTTAGGTGGCGGGGGGGCCAGCACAGATACGCAGTATTTT
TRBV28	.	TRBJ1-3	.	CASSLSSGRGPNTIYF	TGTGCCAGCAGTTTAAGTTCAGGTCGAGGGCCGAACACCATATATTTT
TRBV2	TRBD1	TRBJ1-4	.	CATGQGATNEKLFF	TGTGCCACCGGACAGGGGGCAACTAATGAAAAACTGTTTTTT
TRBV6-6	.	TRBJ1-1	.	CASSWSDDTEAFF	TGTGCCAGCAGTTGGAGTGATGACACTGAAGCTTTCTTT
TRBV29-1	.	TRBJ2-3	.	CSVGAGRPDTQYF	TGCAGCGTTGGGGCAGGGCGGCCAGATACGCAGTATTTT
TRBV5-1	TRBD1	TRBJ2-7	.	CASSLDPGTGVNEQYF	TGCGCCAGCAGCTTGGACCCCGGGACAGGGGTCAACGAGCAGTACTTC
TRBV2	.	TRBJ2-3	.	CASQEGGDTQYF	TGTGCCAGCCAGGAAGGGGGAGATACGCAGTATTTT
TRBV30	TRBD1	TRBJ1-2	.	CALTPLSGQYLNGYTF	TGTGCCCTAACTCCCCTCTCGGGACAGTATTTAAATGGCTACACCTTC
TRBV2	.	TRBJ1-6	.	CASRWGVLHF	TGTGCCAGCAGGTGGGGAGTTCTCCACTTT
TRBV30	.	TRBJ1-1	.	CAWSLGGTTEAFF	TGTGCCTGGAGCCTGGGGGGGACAACTGAAGCTTTCTTT
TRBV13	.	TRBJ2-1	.	CASSFQRNYNEQFF	TGTGCCAGCAGCTTCCAGCGTAACTACAATGAGCAGTTCTTC
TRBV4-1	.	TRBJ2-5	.	CASSHTGTQYF	TGCGCCAGCAGCCACACGGGGACCCAGTACTTC
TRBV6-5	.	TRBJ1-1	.	CASGAVSMNTEAFF	TGTGCCAGCGGGGCAGTGAGCATGAACACTGAAGCTTTCTTT
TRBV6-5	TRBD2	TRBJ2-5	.	CASRLAGKETQYF	TGTGCCAGCAGACTAGCGGGAAAAGAGACCCAGTACTTC
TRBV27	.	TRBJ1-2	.	CASSPTFGQPNYGYTF	TGTGCCAGCAGCCCTACCTTCGGACAGCCGAACTATGGCTACACCTTC
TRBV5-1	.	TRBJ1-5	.	CASSLGMGGDQPQHF	TGCGCCAGCAGCTTGGGGATGGGGGGGGATCAGCCCCAGCATTTT
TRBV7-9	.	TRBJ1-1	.	CASSSQNTEAFF	TGTGCCAGCAGCTCCCAGAACACTGAAGCTTTCTTT
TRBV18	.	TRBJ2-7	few	CASSPSTGSYEQYF	TGTGCCAGCTCACCGAGCACAGGGAGTTACGAGCAGTACTTC
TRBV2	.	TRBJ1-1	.	CASTGAVGNTEAFF	TGTGCCAGCACAGGGGCCGTGGGGAACACTGAAGCTTTCTTT
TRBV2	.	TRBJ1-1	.	CASHTPRGRTEAFF	TGTGCCAGCCACACTCCCCGAGGGCGCACTGAAGCTTTCTTT